The entry below gives a single TCR beta chain sequence along with its context. This sample stems from a study of T cell responses to AZD1222 COVID-19 vaccine. TCRdb's copy holds only in-frame clones and misses some; the assay was immunoSEQ multiplex PCR. Counted here are about 56,000 clones, roughly 88% occurring once; the ten biggest clones make up about 14%. Per the germline V gene, CDR1 is MDHEN and CDR2 is SYDVKM. The V segment lost 6 bases and the J segment 5 bases; nucleotides outside the gene matches: 11. The CDR3 covers 15 residues. The source was peripheral blood, collected on day 0 of AZD1222 vaccination. This clonotype originated in an adult in good health. The V call is TRBV28, the J call TRBJ1-1, with 8 bases identical to TRBD1. CDR3 protein: CASSLPGQGYTEAFF. CDR3 nucleotides: TGTGCCAGCAGCCTCCCCGGACAGGGTTATACTGAAGCTTTCTTT.